This TCR beta chain was captured by sequencing in a study of blood T cells in healthy people across ages. Overall study: About one barcoded beta molecule was captured per two T cells (by template switching).

Concerning this clonotype itself: A much larger clone differs from this one at a single base, so this may be a read error.

A J-beta primer mix and a sample-barcoded 5' primer were used in a second PCR of roughly 6 to 11 cycles. One entry per CDR3 protein results from TCRdb running MiXCR on the 5' RACE reads. The table lists roughly 680,000 distinct CDR3 sequences, about 50% of them singletons, with approximately 13% in the top ten. Sample donors were healthy Caucasian individuals that came from Russia, aged about 6 to 95. V shed 2 bases and J shed 9 bases, with 9 bases lying between them. The CDR3 runs 12 residues. Germline V lookup: CDR1 SGHRS, CDR2 YFSETQ. The chain carries TRBV5-1 and TRBJ2-1; TRBD2 is a possible D gene (5 bases). This sequence was found in a woman at least 80 years old in good health. The sequencing input was blood. CDR3 DNA: TGCGCCAGCAGCTTCGGGGATGGTGAGCAGTTCTTC. Translated, it gives CASSFGDGEQFF.